The following is a T cell receptor (beta chain) sequence with its context. Authors' methods: Amplified reference gene primers provided the basis for estimating nucleated cell counts. TCRdb's table, derived via immunoSEQ multiplex PCR, lists solely in-frame clones and lacks some. V, J and clone size are taken as reported in that table, and D and trimming were inferred from the DNA itself. This sample has 200,000 to 250,000 clones, with around four fifths found just once. This sample is part of a study of blood T cell repertoires in COVID-19. Overall study: Material from acute and convalescent COVID-19 was sourced from the United States, Italy and Spain. T cells, B-cell-depleted T cells, or PBMCs provided the cDNA or gDNA that served as material.

The CDR3 has 15 residues. V lost 3 bases and J 4 bases, leaving 17 bases between the germline ends. The germline V gene has CDR1 SGHRS and CDR2 YFSETQ. Input material: peripheral blood. The clonotype comes from an elderly woman with active or convalescent COVID-19. V and J are TRBV5-1 and TRBJ2-7; a weak D match, TRBD2 (6 bases). The DNA for the CDR3 is TGCGCCAGCAGCTCCGACAGCGGCGGGATATACGAGCAGTACTTC. Translating gives CASSSDSGGIYEQYF.